This is a list of T cell receptor beta chains from one sample in a study of regulatory T cells in long-lasting Graves disease. MiXCR, run by TCRdb on the multiplex PCR reads, gives a single entry per CDR3 protein. The sample has 400,000 to 550,000 distinct CDR3 sequences; under 15% are singletons. These data were also filed under a second study, of T cells in Graves' hyperthyroidism and ophthalmopathy.

The sequenced sample was peripheral blood mononuclear cells (PBMCs), obtained at new diagnosis, from a patient treated with antithyroid drugs. Source of these receptors: a woman under 40 with Graves disease. CDR3s include the opening cysteine and the closing phenylalanine or tryptophan. A row's size may be missing; if present it is once, few, many or a size class.

CDR3aa: CASSRRTGGLRNTEAFF
j_gene: TRBJ1-1
v_gene: TRBV5-8
abundance: many

CDR3aa: CASRRGGTRGYEQYF
j_gene: TRBJ2-7
v_gene: TRBV6-2/TRBV6-3
abundance: few

CDR3aa: CASSDGGNQPQHF
j_gene: TRBJ1-5
v_gene: TRBV2
abundance: many

CDR3aa: CSVEMSGSGEQFF
j_gene: TRBJ2-1
v_gene: TRBV29-1
abundance: NA

CDR3aa: CASSRSGRARTDTQYF
j_gene: TRBJ2-3
v_gene: TRBV6-1
abundance: few

CDR3aa: CASSSRTGTLTYEQYF
j_gene: TRBJ2-7
v_gene: TRBV5-5
abundance: NA

CDR3aa: CASRRPGTGEETQYF
j_gene: TRBJ2-5
v_gene: TRBV5-1
abundance: few

CDR3aa: CASSHRAGLHQPQHF
j_gene: TRBJ1-5
v_gene: TRBV5-6
abundance: many

CDR3aa: CASSLNRGRETQYF
j_gene: TRBJ2-5
v_gene: TRBV18
abundance: many

CDR3aa: CASSGVYNEQFF
j_gene: TRBJ2-1
v_gene: TRBV12-3/TRBV12-4
abundance: many

CDR3aa: CSALFPLRGGTNSYEQYF
j_gene: TRBJ2-7
v_gene: TRBV29-1
abundance: few

CDR3aa: CSARGPGLAGALAKNIQYF
j_gene: TRBJ2-4
v_gene: TRBV20-1
abundance: many

CDR3aa: CASSSHLTVDNNSPLHF
j_gene: TRBJ1-6
v_gene: TRBV5-4
abundance: few

CDR3aa: CASSAAGSYNEQFF
j_gene: TRBJ2-1
v_gene: TRBV6-1
abundance: many

CDR3aa: CASIAGTGGDYGYTF
j_gene: TRBJ1-2
v_gene: TRBV7-8
abundance: NA

CDR3aa: CASSSGGLGQGNTAGDTQYF
j_gene: TRBJ2-3
v_gene: TRBV7-9
abundance: many

CDR3aa: CASLRRAAVKNEQFF
j_gene: TRBJ2-1
v_gene: TRBV2
abundance: many

CDR3aa: CASSRGQSNYGYTF
j_gene: TRBJ1-2
v_gene: TRBV4-1
abundance: many

CDR3aa: CASSSPRGDTEAFF
j_gene: TRBJ1-1
v_gene: TRBV5-1
abundance: NA

CDR3aa: CASRPTGSGSGETQYF
j_gene: TRBJ2-5
v_gene: TRBV2
abundance: many

CDR3aa: CASSPRPTGMNTEAFF
j_gene: TRBJ1-1
v_gene: TRBV4-1
abundance: few

CDR3aa: CASSPPWLAGSSYNEQFF
j_gene: TRBJ2-1
v_gene: TRBV3-1
abundance: NA

CDR3aa: CASSLKGGSGYNEQFF
j_gene: TRBJ2-1
v_gene: TRBV7-3
abundance: few

CDR3aa: CASSLETGKNIQYF
j_gene: TRBJ2-4
v_gene: TRBV5-1
abundance: NA

CDR3aa: CASSQTRGGQETQYF
j_gene: TRBJ2-5
v_gene: TRBV14
abundance: many

CDR3aa: CASSLGLEADTDTQYF
j_gene: TRBJ2-3
v_gene: TRBV28
abundance: many

CDR3aa: CASLDRGSYQPQHF
j_gene: TRBJ1-5
v_gene: TRBV19
abundance: NA

CDR3aa: CSVGGADGYTF
j_gene: TRBJ1-2
v_gene: TRBV29-1
abundance: NA

CDR3aa: CASSQSHLADSYEQYF
j_gene: TRBJ2-7
v_gene: TRBV3-1
abundance: few

CDR3aa: CASSLTSGYLSDTQYF
j_gene: TRBJ2-3
v_gene: TRBV12-3/TRBV12-4
abundance: few

CDR3aa: CASSQGELGYTF
j_gene: TRBJ1-2
v_gene: TRBV11-1
abundance: many

CDR3aa: CASSPRDEAYEQYF
j_gene: TRBJ2-7
v_gene: TRBV7-9
abundance: many

CDR3aa: CASREGRTYGQYF
j_gene: TRBJ2-7
v_gene: TRBV7-9
abundance: NA

CDR3aa: CAITPRDSIYNEQFF
j_gene: TRBJ2-1
v_gene: TRBV2
abundance: many

CDR3aa: CASSPDGLGNQPQHF
j_gene: TRBJ1-5
v_gene: TRBV25-1
abundance: many

CDR3aa: CATSDLESGRASGELFF
j_gene: TRBJ2-2
v_gene: TRBV24-1
abundance: few

CDR3aa: CASSPSLYNEQFF
j_gene: TRBJ2-1
v_gene: TRBV7-9
abundance: NA

CDR3aa: CASSYFAGTYGYTF
j_gene: TRBJ1-2
v_gene: TRBV6-5
abundance: many

CDR3aa: CASSPQNQPQHF
j_gene: TRBJ1-5
v_gene: TRBV7-9
abundance: many

CDR3aa: CASSIEASGNEQFF
j_gene: TRBJ2-1
v_gene: TRBV19
abundance: NA

CDR3aa: CASSLFALAGVGVYNEQFF
j_gene: TRBJ2-1
v_gene: TRBV27
abundance: NA

CDR3aa: CASSLVIGTSGRLEQFF
j_gene: TRBJ2-1
v_gene: TRBV7-9
abundance: few

CDR3aa: CAIRDPAISAQYF
j_gene: TRBJ2-5
v_gene: TRBV10-3
abundance: NA

CDR3aa: CASSQERDRGTGELFF
j_gene: TRBJ2-2
v_gene: TRBV4-1
abundance: NA

CDR3aa: CASTRPRAEGYNEQFF
j_gene: TRBJ2-1
v_gene: TRBV6-2/TRBV6-3
abundance: NA

CDR3aa: CASKHRDSATNEKLFF
j_gene: TRBJ1-4
v_gene: TRBV6-2/TRBV6-3
abundance: NA

CDR3aa: CASSQEVTLAGTPTKQYF
j_gene: TRBJ2-7
v_gene: TRBV4-1
abundance: few

CDR3aa: CASSVDRPPYNEQFF
j_gene: TRBJ2-1
v_gene: TRBV9
abundance: many

CDR3aa: CASSLGTQGAYGANVLTF
j_gene: TRBJ2-6
v_gene: TRBV7-8
abundance: few

CDR3aa: CASSLYTGPDTQYF
j_gene: TRBJ2-3
v_gene: TRBV27
abundance: NA

CDR3aa: CSASLGGGGPEQYF
j_gene: TRBJ2-7
v_gene: TRBV20-1
abundance: NA

CDR3aa: CASSFNRGGYTEAFF
j_gene: TRBJ1-1
v_gene: TRBV5-1
abundance: many

CDR3aa: CASSSGLAGISNEQYF
j_gene: TRBJ2-7
v_gene: TRBV5-1
abundance: many

CDR3aa: CASSQTGVSAEAFF
j_gene: TRBJ1-1
v_gene: TRBV28
abundance: many

CDR3aa: CASSERRGPGTEAFF
j_gene: TRBJ1-1
v_gene: TRBV6-1
abundance: NA

CDR3aa: CASSEGQVETEAFF
j_gene: TRBJ1-1
v_gene: TRBV2
abundance: many

CDR3aa: CAWSRGGATDTQYF
j_gene: TRBJ2-3
v_gene: TRBV30
abundance: few

CDR3aa: CASSKGGIKNDEQFF
j_gene: TRBJ2-1
v_gene: TRBV5-1
abundance: many

CDR3aa: CASSPDRGISNEQFF
j_gene: TRBJ2-1
v_gene: TRBV3-1
abundance: NA

CDR3aa: CASSQDRQKNIQYF
j_gene: TRBJ2-4
v_gene: TRBV4-2
abundance: NA